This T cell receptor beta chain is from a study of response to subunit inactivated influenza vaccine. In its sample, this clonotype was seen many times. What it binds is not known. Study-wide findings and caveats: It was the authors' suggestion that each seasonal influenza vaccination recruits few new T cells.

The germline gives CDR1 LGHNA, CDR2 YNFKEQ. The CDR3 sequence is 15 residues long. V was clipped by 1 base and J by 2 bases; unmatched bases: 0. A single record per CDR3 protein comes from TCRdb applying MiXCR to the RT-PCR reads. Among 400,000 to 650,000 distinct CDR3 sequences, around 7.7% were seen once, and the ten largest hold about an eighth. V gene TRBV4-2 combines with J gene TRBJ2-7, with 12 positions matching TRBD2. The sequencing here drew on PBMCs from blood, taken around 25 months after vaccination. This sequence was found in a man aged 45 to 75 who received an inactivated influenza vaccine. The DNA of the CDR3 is TGTGCCAGCAGCCAAGGGACTAGCGGGACCTACGAGCAGTACTTC. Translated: CASSQGTSGTYEQYF.